This entry features one T cell receptor beta chain sequence. Under the authors' procedure: For nucleated cells, counts were estimated from reference gene primer amplification. Generated by immunoSEQ multiplex PCR, the TCRdb table keeps only in-frame clones and is missing some. That table supplies the V and J calls and clone size; D and trimming were determined from the DNA. The table records 190,000 or so clones, about 83% of them present only once. Germline V lookup: CDR1 ENHRY, CDR2 SYGVKD. The length of the CDR3 is 13 residues. The V and J ends lost 3 bases and 1 base respectively, with 4 bases between them. These data belong to a study of blood T cell repertoires in COVID-19. Across the study: Acute-phase and convalescent COVID-19 samples originated in the United States, Italy and Spain. In each case, the material was cDNA or gDNA derived from T cells, B-cell-depleted T cells, or PBMCs.

This TCR was sampled from a woman younger than 30 who had recovered from COVID-19. The chain has TRBV10-3 and TRBJ1-5; D not resolved. Sequences were obtained from peripheral blood. CDR3: CAISDRSNQPQHF. The CDR3 DNA is TGTGCCATCAGTGACAGAAGCAATCAGCCCCAGCATTTT.